Given below is one TCR beta chain in context. Its specific antigen is unknown. Qualities for individual bases were not recorded, and no much larger clone is one base off. Reading the germline V gene gives CDR1 SGDLS and CDR2 YYNGEE. Its CDR3 holds 16 amino acids, cysteine through phenylalanine. Just CDR3 DNA is preserved here, 48 bases in frame from base 1. V is pruned by 5 bases and J by 5 bases, leaving 10 bases of the junction without a gene match. CD8 naive samples were obtained by positive selection for CCR7 among CD45RO-negative cells, yielding a CD45RA+CCR7+ population from which TemRA cells were excluded. Healthy HIV-negative adults with no recently reported acute infections or vaccinations were included as donors. All donors were Caucasian adults living in Nashville, Tennessee, USA. Blood was obtained by leukapheresis, after which PBMCs were separated by Ficoll-Histopaque density gradient centrifugation and cryopreserved in liquid nitrogen vapor phase. Purity and quantity of every magnetically sorted T cell population were checked by analytical flow cytometry. From each sorted fraction, genomic DNA was isolated and quantified by UV absorbance on a Nanodrop 2000c.

TCR CDR3 regions were amplified from genomic DNA by multiplex PCR using the deep immunoSEQ assay. Extracted genomic DNA from each cell subset was distributed evenly across all wells of several immunoSEQ 96-well plates, and each plate was treated as a replicate. For sorted subsets, each replicate PCR was loaded with around 220 ng genomic DNA, equivalent to 25,000 to 30,000 T cell genomes. The purified libraries were quantified using a Qubit 3.0 fluorometer, sized with a Bioanalyzer 2100, and then quantified again using the KAPA Library Quantification kit. Every immunoSEQ 96-well plate was sequenced on a dedicated single-read 150-cycle Illumina NextSeq 550 flow cell. In the original analysis: Because the immunoSEQ output included only junctional sequences and no quality scores, the filtering could not be the same as the filtering used for full-length reads. Sequences were annotated with PyIR, a Python wrapper for IgBLAST v1.9, using IMGT germline references to assign V/J genes and CDR3. Reads were filtered out if the reads had weak V/J assignments (E-value above 1e-6), no CDR3, stop codons, out-of-frame junctions, or ambiguous translated residues. V3J clonotypes were defined as sequences sharing the same inferred V gene, J gene, and CDR3 amino acid sequence. Percentage overlap between repertoires was calculated by dividing the number of shared unique clonotypes by the size of the smaller repertoire. RTK rarefaction, the Chao1 estimator, and Recon v2.1 estimates of unobserved clonotypes were used to assess repertoire richness. Generation probabilities were computed with OLGA for all TCRbeta clonotypes obtained by the gDNA method from several donors. TCRdb's version of the immuneACCESS table is confined to in-frame rearrangements and falls short of the full clone set. An unresolved V gene accounts for under half of the shortfall where checked; the remainder is of unknown origin. V and J calls and clone size are those listed in that table; D and trimming were worked out from the DNA. This sample comprises about 2,200,000 clones, under 95% of them detected only once. The top ten clonotypes cover approximately 1.7% of the sample.

This record belongs to a study of shared clonotypes between healthy human individuals (TCRdb year 2020). Study-level background: A few men and a couple of women, aged 18 to 49 years, made up the cohort. Leukapheresis yielded between about 0.8 and 8.9 billion PBMCs per donor. Different laboratories and diverse techniques were used to prepare libraries and sequence TCR repertoires, to increase sequencing depth and limit assay-specific biases. Per donor, three plates each were used for CD4 naive and CD4 memory, two for CD8 naive, and one for CD8 memory. The study deeply sequenced blood TCR repertoires of about five healthy adults to estimate repertoire size and the extent of clonotype sharing between individuals. Overall results and qualifications from the work: When four donors were compared, the shared fraction of clonotypes was about 5% for naive CD4, about 4% for naive CD8, 2.3% for memory CD4, and less than 0.5% for memory CD8. Naive subsets generally had larger estimated clonotype richness than memory subsets did. Sampling was limited to blood, and TCR repertoires in tissue likely differ from TCR repertoires in blood. Even with the large sequencing depth, rarefaction of the sorted-subset datasets indicated that sequencing was incomplete. Because the study included a small number of donors, the genetic and exposure-history diversity represented was limited. Compared with non-shared clonotypes, the clonotypes found in all four sorted-subset donors had higher generation probabilities. Pairwise subsampling led to the expectation that sequencing depth would affect the degree of clonotype sharing among donors.

The chain joins TRBV9 to TRBJ2-5; 12 of the junction bases match TRBD2. The TCR was taken from a man aged 18-30 years in good health. Some clones in this sample may be carry-over from other donors' samples. Sequenced material: naive CD8+ T cells from PBMCs. The label giving this sample's cell subset or site can be read as: CD45RA+CCR7+. DNA sequence: TGTGCCAGCAGTCCCGGACTAGCGGGAAGGGGGGAGACCCAGTACTTC. It codes for CASSPGLAGRGETQYF.